Given below is one TCR beta chain in context. The antigen is undetermined. Libraries were prepared by immunoSEQ multiplex PCR; TCRdb keeps only in-frame clonotypes and omits some of them. The data contain tens of thousands of clones, roughly 74% of them singletons. This entry is derived from a study of vaccination effects on CD4 cells after COVID-19. V was pared by 6 bases and J by 2 bases, with 8 bases of the junction left unmatched. Looked up from germline, CDR1 is MDHEN and CDR2 is SYDVKM. This CDR3 has 16 residues. Cultured cells yielded isolated CD4+ T cells after approximately nine days. BNT162b2 vaccine or mRNA-1273 vaccine was given to participants in two doses.

The source is a human donor who received a COVID-19 vaccine. The chain is built from TRBV28 and TRBJ2-2; 8 bases are a match to TRBD2. The material was CD4+ T cells from PBMCs cultured without peptide, obtained after COVID-19 vaccination. For the CDR3, the DNA is TGTGCCAGCAGGCCCCCCGGGACTAGAAACACCGGGGAGCTGTTTTTT. It encodes CASRPPGTRNTGELFF.